This TCR beta chain comes out of a study of T cells in Graves' hyperthyroidism and ophthalmopathy. There were TCR beta CDR3 regions amplified from RNA transcripts. With the HTBI primer set, the TCR CDR3 went through a first round of RT-PCR. TCRdb re-derived calls from the multiplex PCR reads in MiXCR, one entry per CDR3 protein. The table shows around 520,000 distinct CDR3 sequences, with approximately 14% occurring only once. The diagnoses drew upon clinical symptoms, serum thyroxine and TRAb, thyroid ultrasound and orbital computed tomography. This CDR3 has 15 residues. In germline, CDR1 is MNHNS, CDR2 SASEGT. Trimming shortened V by 6 bases and J by 7 bases, and 19 bases separated the two germline ends.

The clonotype originates from a woman in her thirties or forties with Graves' hyperthyroidism. The sample consisted of blood. This chain uses TRBV6-1 with TRBJ2-1; D is perhaps TRBD1 or TRBD2 (5 bases each). The chain's CDR3 is CASSLGVEGMNEQFF. The CDR3 DNA reads as TGTGCCAGCAGCCTAGGAGTAGAGGGGATGAATGAGCAGTTCTTC.